A selection of T cell receptor beta chains follows, all from one sample in a study of blood T cell repertoires in COVID-19. Assay used: immunoSEQ multiplex PCR; TCRdb lists only in-frame clones, some missing. This table has just over 150,000 clones, roughly 84% appearing once. Sequencing used peripheral blood. The receptors originated from a woman between 45 and 60 years old with acute or convalescent COVID-19. Each CDR3 is given with its conserved first and last residue. D genes are given only for firm matches. Expanded clones are given a class, and other clones once, few, many or no size at all.

D gene: TRBD1; V gene: TRBV20-1; clone size: NA; J gene: TRBJ1-2; CDR3 DNA: TGCAGTGCTAGAGGAGGGGGCGGCAACGCCTTC; CDR3 protein: CSARGGGGNAF
D gene: NA; V gene: TRBV5-6; clone size: NA; J gene: TRBJ1-5; CDR3 DNA: TGTGCCAGCAGCCGAAGTCAGGGGCGCGGAAAGCATTTT; CDR3 protein: CASSRSQGRGKHF
D gene: NA; V gene: TRBV7-2; clone size: NA; J gene: TRBJ1-4; CDR3 DNA: TGTGCCAGCAGCTACCGGGGAAATTCTAATGAAAAACTGTTTTTT; CDR3 protein: CASSYRGNSNEKLFF
D gene: TRBD2; V gene: TRBV9; clone size: NA; J gene: TRBJ2-1; CDR3 DNA: TGTGCCAGCAGCCGAGGCGGCTCTAGCGGGGGGGCTTCTGAGCAGTTCTTC; CDR3 protein: CASSRGGSSGGASEQFF
D gene: TRBD2; V gene: TRBV18; clone size: NA; J gene: TRBJ2-7; CDR3 DNA: TGTGCCAGCTCACGTGGATTGCCCCGGGGGGGAGGCAACGAGCAGTACTTC; CDR3 protein: CASSRGLPRGGGNEQYF
D gene: NA; V gene: TRBV11-1; clone size: NA; J gene: TRBJ1-1; CDR3 DNA: TGTGCCAGCAGCTTATGGGAGGTCACTGAAGCTTTCTTT; CDR3 protein: CASSLWEVTEAFF
D gene: TRBD1; V gene: TRBV4-1; clone size: NA; J gene: TRBJ2-7; CDR3 DNA: TGCGCCAGCAGCCAAGACGACAGGGAATACGAGCAGTACTTC; CDR3 protein: CASSQDDREYEQYF
D gene: TRBD2; V gene: TRBV20-1; clone size: NA; J gene: TRBJ2-7; CDR3 DNA: TGCAGTGCTAGTCCCCCGCTAGCGGTTTCCTACGAGCAGTACTTC; CDR3 protein: CSASPPLAVSYEQYF
D gene: NA; V gene: TRBV19; clone size: NA; J gene: TRBJ2-7; CDR3 DNA: TGTGCCAGTAGTGGAGGTTACGAGCAGTACTTC; CDR3 protein: CASSGGYEQYF
D gene: NA; V gene: TRBV11-1; clone size: NA; J gene: TRBJ1-1; CDR3 DNA: TGTGCCAGCAGCTTAGTAAACAGAGGGGGGAACACTGAAGCTTTCTTT; CDR3 protein: CASSLVNRGGNTEAFF
D gene: TRBD1; V gene: TRBV9; clone size: NA; J gene: TRBJ2-3; CDR3 DNA: TGTGCCAGCAGCTCAGGGACAGCAGCTTTCGGCACAGATACGCAGTATTTT; CDR3 protein: CASSSGTAAFGTDTQYF
D gene: TRBD1; V gene: TRBV5-6; clone size: once; J gene: TRBJ2-6; CDR3 DNA: TGTGCCAGCAGCCAGGACAGGGGTGAGCTCTTCAACGTCCTGACTTTC; CDR3 protein: CASSQDRGELFNVLTF
D gene: TRBD2; V gene: TRBV5-4; clone size: NA; J gene: TRBJ2-3; CDR3 DNA: TGTGCCAGCAGCCAGAAATTAGCGGGGGGATCCACAGATACGCAGTATTTT; CDR3 protein: CASSQKLAGGSTDTQYF
D gene: NA; V gene: TRBV2; clone size: few; J gene: TRBJ1-5; CDR3 DNA: TGTGCCAGCAGTGAGTTCACACAGCCCCAGCATTTT; CDR3 protein: CASSEFTQPQHF
D gene: NA; V gene: TRBV4-2; clone size: NA; J gene: TRBJ1-4; CDR3 DNA: TGTGCCAGCAGCCAAGAAGAGTCCCGCGCTCAGTTTTTT; CDR3 protein: CASSQEESRAQFF
D gene: TRBD1; V gene: TRBV7-2; clone size: NA; J gene: TRBJ2-7; CDR3 DNA: TGTGCCAGCAGCTTCGCTCCCGGGACAGGGTACTACGAGCAGTACTTC; CDR3 protein: CASSFAPGTGYYEQYF